This TCR beta chain was recovered during a study of breast tumors, draining lymph nodes, adjacent tissues. Whole-study results and caveats: Luminal-like breast cancer showed significantly greater tumor-nontumor repertoire similarity than basal-like breast cancer did. Tumor repertoires ranked between lymph nodes and nontumor tissue in diversity, with V and J gene preferences.

Samples came from axillary lymph nodes draining the breast cancer. Worth noting for this clonotype: Its matching antigen is unknown. One end of the junction is discordant with germline, which a read error may explain.

The CDR3 runs 16 residues. Germline V gene data show CDR1 as MNHEY and CDR2 as SMNVEV (reference sequence). Each CDR3 protein gets one entry after TCRdb re-called the multiplex PCR reads with MiXCR. The table lists 180,000 or so distinct CDR3 sequences, roughly a third of them singletons. The chain employs TRBV27 and TRBJ2-7; D is ambiguous. Material: axillary lymph node tissue. The receptor was derived from a female donor with breast cancer. Some clones in this sample may be carry-over from other donors' samples. As DNA, the CDR3 is TGTGCCAGCGGTTTATCGAACGACCACTTCCCCTACGAGCAGTACTTC. Its protein product is CASGLSNDHFPYEQYF.